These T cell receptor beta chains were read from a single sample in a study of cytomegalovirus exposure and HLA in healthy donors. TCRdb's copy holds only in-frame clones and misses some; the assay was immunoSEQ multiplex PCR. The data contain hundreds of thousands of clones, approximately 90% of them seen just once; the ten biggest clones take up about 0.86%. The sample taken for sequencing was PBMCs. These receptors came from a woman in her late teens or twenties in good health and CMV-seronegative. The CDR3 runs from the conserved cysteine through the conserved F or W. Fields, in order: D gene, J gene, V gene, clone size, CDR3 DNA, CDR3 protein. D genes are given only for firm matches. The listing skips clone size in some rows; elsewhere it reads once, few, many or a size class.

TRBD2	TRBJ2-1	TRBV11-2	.	TGTGCCAGCAGCGCCGGGACTAGCGGAAACAATGAGCAGTTCTTC	CASSAGTSGNNEQFF
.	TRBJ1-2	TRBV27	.	TGTGCCAGCAGTTCCAACGCAGGGGCACATTTGGGCTACACCTTC	CASSSNAGAHLGYTF
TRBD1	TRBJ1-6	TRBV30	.	TGTGCCTGGACCCACCGGGGGACAGGGAGAAGTAATTCACCCCTCCACTTT	CAWTHRGTGRSNSPLHF
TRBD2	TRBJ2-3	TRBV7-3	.	TGTGCCAGCAGCTTGACTAGCGGTAGCACAGATACGCAGTATTTT	CASSLTSGSTDTQYF
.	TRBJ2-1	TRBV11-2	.	TGTGCCAGCAGCTTAGGGTCCCACCGGGAGCAGTTCTTC	CASSLGSHREQFF
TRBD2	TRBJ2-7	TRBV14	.	TGTGCCAGCAGCCAAGTTGGTCTAGCGGGATACGAGCAGTACTTC	CASSQVGLAGYEQYF
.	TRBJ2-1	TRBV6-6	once	TGTGCCAGCAGTTACTCTGCCGGGTACAATGAGCAGTTCTTC	CASSYSAGYNEQFF
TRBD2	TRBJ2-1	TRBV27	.	TGTGCCAGCAGTACCCTCGCCGGGACTAGCGGGGCCAATGAGCAGTTCTTC	CASSTLAGTSGANEQFF
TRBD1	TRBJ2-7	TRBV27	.	TGTGCCAGCAGTCTCCGAAGACAGGGGGCTCTCGAGCAGTACTTC	CASSLRRQGALEQYF
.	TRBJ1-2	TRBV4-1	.	TGCGCCAGCAGCCAAGTCGGCGGAGCTAACTATGGCTACACCTTC	CASSQVGGANYGYTF
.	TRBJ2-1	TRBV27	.	TGTGCCAGCAGTTTCGGGAATCCCTACAATGAGCAGTTCTTC	CASSFGNPYNEQFF
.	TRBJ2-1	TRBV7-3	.	TGTGCCAGCAGCTTAAGTCCCTCCAATGAGCAGTTCTTC	CASSLSPSNEQFF
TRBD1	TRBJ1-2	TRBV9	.	TGTGCCAGCAGCGTAGAGGTGACAGGGAGCAACTATGGCTACACCTTC	CASSVEVTGSNYGYTF
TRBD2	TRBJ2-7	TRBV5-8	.	TGTGCCAGCAGCTTAGAACTGACTAGCGGGCGGGAAGAGCAGTACTTC	CASSLELTSGREEQYF
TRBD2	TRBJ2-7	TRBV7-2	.	TGTGCCAGCAGCCGGACTAGCGGTACCTACGAGCAGTACTTC	CASSRTSGTYEQYF
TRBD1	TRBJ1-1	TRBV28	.	TGTGCCAGCAGTTTCGGGGACAGGAATATGAACACTGAAGCTTTCTTT	CASSFGDRNMNTEAFF
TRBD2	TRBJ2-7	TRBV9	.	TGTGCCAGCAGCTCCGGGACTAGCTCCGAGCAGTACTTC	CASSSGTSSEQYF
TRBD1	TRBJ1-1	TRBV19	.	TGTGCCAGTAGTCACCAGGGGGCTCTGAACACTGAAGCTTTCTTT	CASSHQGALNTEAFF
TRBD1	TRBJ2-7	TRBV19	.	TGTGCCAGTAGTACCCGGGACAGGGGACACGAGCAGTACTTC	CASSTRDRGHEQYF
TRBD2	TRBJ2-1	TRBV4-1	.	TGCGCCAGCAGCCAACTTCGAGCGGGAGACTCCTACAATGAGCAGTTCTTC	CASSQLRAGDSYNEQFF
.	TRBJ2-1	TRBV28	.	TGTGCCAGCAGTTTCCCCGGGAGTGGGCGTCGTGCCTACAATGAGCAGTTCTTC	CASSFPGSGRRAYNEQFF
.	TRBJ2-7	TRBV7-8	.	TGTGCCAGCAGCTTACCGGGACTTCCCCACGAGCAGTACTTC	CASSLPGLPHEQYF
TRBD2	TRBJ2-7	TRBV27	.	TGTGCCAGCAGTCAACCGGGACTAGCGGTCTACGAGCAGTACTTC	CASSQPGLAVYEQYF
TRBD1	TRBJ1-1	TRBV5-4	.	TGTGCCAGCAGCTTGTTGGGACAGGGGAGGGAAGCTTTCTTT	CASSLLGQGREAFF
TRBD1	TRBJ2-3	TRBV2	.	TGTGCCAGCAGTGCTGTAGGGGGCGCCAATACGGGGAATACGCAGTATTTT	CASSAVGGANTGNTQYF
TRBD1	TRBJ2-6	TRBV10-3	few	TGTGCCATCGCAACGGGGACAGGGGCATCTGGGGCCAACGTCCTGACTTTC	CAIATGTGASGANVLTF
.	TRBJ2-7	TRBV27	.	TGTGCCAGCAGTTCCTCCCACTTCCCCTCATACGAGCAGTACTTC	CASSSSHFPSYEQYF
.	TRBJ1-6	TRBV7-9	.	TGTGCTACGGACAGTAATAATTCACCCCTCCACTTT	CATDSNNSPLHF
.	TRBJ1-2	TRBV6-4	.	TGTGCCAGCAGTGTTGCCCCGGGGGGCCAGGGCCATGGCTACACCTTC	CASSVAPGGQGHGYTF
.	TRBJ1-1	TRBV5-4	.	TGTGCCAGCAGGGGATCGGGGACTGAAGCTTTCTTT	CASRGSGTEAFF
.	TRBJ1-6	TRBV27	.	TGTGCCAGCAGTTTATCCTCCGATAGTTCACCCCTCCACTTT	CASSLSSDSSPLHF
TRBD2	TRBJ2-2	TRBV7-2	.	TGTGCCAGCAGCTTAGTAACTAGCGGGAGAGGGAGCACCGGGGAGCTGTTTTTT	CASSLVTSGRGSTGELFF
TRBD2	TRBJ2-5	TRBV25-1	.	TGTGCCAGCCTCGAGTTCGGGAGGGAACAAGAGACCCAGTACTTC	CASLEFGREQETQYF
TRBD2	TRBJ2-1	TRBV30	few	TGTGCCTGGAGTTTCCCGACTAGCGAGCAGTTCTTC	CAWSFPTSEQFF
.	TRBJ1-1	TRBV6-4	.	TGTGCCAGCAGTGACGGGAGCGCTGAAGCTTTCTTT	CASSDGSAEAFF
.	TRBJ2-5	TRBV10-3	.	TGTGCCATCAGTGAGCCCGGGGGGACCCAGTACTTC	CAISEPGGTQYF
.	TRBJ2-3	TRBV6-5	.	TGTGCCAGCAGTTCGGACATCACAGATACGCAGTATTTT	CASSSDITDTQYF
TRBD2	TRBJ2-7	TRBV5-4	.	TGTGCCAGCAGCTTAGCGACTAGCGGGAGGGCCATTAGTTACGAGCAGTACTTC	CASSLATSGRAISYEQYF
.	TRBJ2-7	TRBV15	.	TGTGCCACCAGCTATAGCCACGGCGGGATCGGTCTCGAGCAGTACTTC	CATSYSHGGIGLEQYF
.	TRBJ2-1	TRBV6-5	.	TGTGCCAGCAGCCAGGACAGCCCTTCCTACAATGAGCAGTTCTTC	CASSQDSPSYNEQFF
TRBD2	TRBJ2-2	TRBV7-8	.	TGTGCCGGCAATCCGAGCGGGAGGAACACCGGGGAGCTGTTTTTT	CAGNPSGRNTGELFF
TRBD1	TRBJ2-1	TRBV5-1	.	TGCGCCAGCAGCTTCGGGACAGTGCGCAATGAGCAGTTCTTC	CASSFGTVRNEQFF
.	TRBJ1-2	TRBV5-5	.	TGTGCCAGCAGCTTGGACAGGGTAGCCTATGGCTACACCTTC	CASSLDRVAYGYTF
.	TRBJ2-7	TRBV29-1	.	TGCAGCGTGGGTGCGGGCGGTCCCGCTCTGGGGACCTACGAGCAGTACTTC	CSVGAGGPALGTYEQYF
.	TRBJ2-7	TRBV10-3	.	TGTGCCATCAACCAGGGCGGTGGCGAGCAGTACTTC	CAINQGGGEQYF
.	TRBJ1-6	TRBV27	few	TGTGCCAGCAGGATGACAGCAAATAATTCACCCCTCCACTTT	CASRMTANNSPLHF
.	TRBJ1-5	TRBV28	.	TGTGCCAGCAGTTTCTATCGCCAGCCCCAGCATTTT	CASSFYRQPQHF
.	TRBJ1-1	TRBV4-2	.	TGTGCCAGCAGCCAAGGGGCAGGGTTCACTGAAGCTTTCTTT	CASSQGAGFTEAFF
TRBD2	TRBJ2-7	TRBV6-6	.	TGTGCCAGCAGCTACCTAGCGGGGGGCTACGAGCAGTACTTC	CASSYLAGGYEQYF
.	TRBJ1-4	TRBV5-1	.	TGCGCCAGCAGCTTGGATCTGGGCGGGGGAGAAAAACTGTTTTTT	CASSLDLGGGEKLFF